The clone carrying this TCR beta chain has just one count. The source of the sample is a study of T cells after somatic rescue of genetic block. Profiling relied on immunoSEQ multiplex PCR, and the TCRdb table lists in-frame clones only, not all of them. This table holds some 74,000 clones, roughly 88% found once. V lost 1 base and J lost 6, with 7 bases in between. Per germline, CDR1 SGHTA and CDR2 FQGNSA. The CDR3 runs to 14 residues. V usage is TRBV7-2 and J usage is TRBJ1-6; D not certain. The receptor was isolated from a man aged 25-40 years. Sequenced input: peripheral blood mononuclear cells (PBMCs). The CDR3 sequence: CASSLGPGNSPLHF. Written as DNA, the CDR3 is TGTGCCAGCAGCTTAGGTCCCGGTAATTCACCCCTCCACTTT.